The clone carrying this T cell receptor beta chain was counted many times. Its matching antigen is unknown. The entry originates in a study of response to subunit inactivated influenza vaccine. Study-level results: New T cells are recruited in small numbers by each seasonal influenza vaccination, according to the authors' suggestion.

TCRdb recomputed calls from the RT-PCR reads with MiXCR, one row per CDR3 protein. The data contain 600,000 to 850,000 distinct CDR3 sequences, around 13% of them singletons. V was trimmed by 5 bases and J by 4 bases, leaving 15 bases between them. The CDR3 is 14 amino acids. Germline CDR1 reads DFQATT; CDR2 reads SNEGSKA (reference sequence). The receptor comes from a man in his forties or fifties who received an inactivated influenza vaccine. The source was PBMCs from blood, collected about 14 days before vaccination. This sequence joins TRBV20-1 and TRBJ2-4; D gene uncertain. The CDR3 spells CSAPWPGRKNIQYF. The CDR3 region has the DNA TGCAGTGCTCCCTGGCCCGGGCGTAAAAACATTCAGTACTTC.